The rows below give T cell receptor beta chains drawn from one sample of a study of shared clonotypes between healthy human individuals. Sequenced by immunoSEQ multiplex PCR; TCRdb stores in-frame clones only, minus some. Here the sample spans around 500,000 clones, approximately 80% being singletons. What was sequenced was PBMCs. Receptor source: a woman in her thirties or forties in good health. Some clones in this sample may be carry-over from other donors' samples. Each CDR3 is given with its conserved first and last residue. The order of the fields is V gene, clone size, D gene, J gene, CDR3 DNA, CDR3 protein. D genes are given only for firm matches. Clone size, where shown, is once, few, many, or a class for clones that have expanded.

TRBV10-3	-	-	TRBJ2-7	TGTGCCATCAGTGGGGGATACGAGCAGTACTTC	CAISGGYEQYF
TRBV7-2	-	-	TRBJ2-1	TGTGCCAGCAGCTTAGCCACAGCATGGGATGAGCAGTTCTTC	CASSLATAWDEQFF
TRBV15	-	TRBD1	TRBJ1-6	TGTGCCACCAGCAGCGGACAGGGGGCCCTTAATTCACCCCTCCACTTT	CATSSGQGALNSPLHF
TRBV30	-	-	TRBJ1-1	TGTGCCTGGAGGGAAGGGATAGCTGAAGCTTTCTTT	CAWREGIAEAFF
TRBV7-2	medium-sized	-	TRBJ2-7	TGTGCCAGCAGCTTAATTTCGGGCGGCCCTTTTTACGAGCAGTACTTC	CASSLISGGPFYEQYF
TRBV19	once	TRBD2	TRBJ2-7	TGTGCCAGTAGTACGCGGGGGGATTCCGACTACGAGCAGTACTTC	CASSTRGDSDYEQYF
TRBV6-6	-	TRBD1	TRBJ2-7	TGTGCCAGCAGTTCGACCGGGACAGGGGGCTACGAGCAGTACTTC	CASSSTGTGGYEQYF
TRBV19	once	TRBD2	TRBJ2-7	TGTGCCAGTAGATTAACGAGCGGGAGGGGCCTTGGAGGGCGTCATTTCGAGCAGTACTTC	CASRLTSGRGLGGRHFEQYF
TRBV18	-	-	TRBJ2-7	TGTGCCAGCTCACCACCCGGGACCCTAACCTACGAGCAGTACTTC	CASSPPGTLTYEQYF
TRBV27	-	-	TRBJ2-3	TGTGCCAGCAGGCGACCAGATACGCAGTATTTT	CASRRPDTQYF
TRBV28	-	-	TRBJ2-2	TGTGCCAGCAGGGGAGGGGGGGCCGGGGAGCTGTTTTTT	CASRGGGAGELFF
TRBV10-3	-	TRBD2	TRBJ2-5	TGTGCCATCAGTGAGGAACTAGCGGGGCACCAAGAGACCCAGTACTTC	CAISEELAGHQETQYF
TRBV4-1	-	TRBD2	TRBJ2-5	TGCGCCAGCAGCCCTAATCTTGTGACTAGCGGGCAAGAGACCCAGTACTTC	CASSPNLVTSGQETQYF
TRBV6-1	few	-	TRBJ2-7	TGTGCCAGCATTGAGGGGTTTAGTGGAAAGATCTACGAGCAGTACTTC	CASIEGFSGKIYEQYF
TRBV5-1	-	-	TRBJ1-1	TGCGCCAGCAGCCCCGAGTGGGAGGGCCTGAACACTGAAGCTTTCTTT	CASSPEWEGLNTEAFF
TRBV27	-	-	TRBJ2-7	TGTGCCAGCAGTTTGGGGGCGGGACGCTACGAGCAGTACTTC	CASSLGAGRYEQYF
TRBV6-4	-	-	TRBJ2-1	TGTGCCAGCAGTACGGGAGATCGTGATGAGCAGTTCTTC	CASSTGDRDEQFF
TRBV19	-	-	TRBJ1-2	TGTGCCAGTAGTATCAGGCAGGGGCCCCATGGCTACACCTTC	CASSIRQGPHGYTF
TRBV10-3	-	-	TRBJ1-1	TGTGCCATCAGTGAGTCTGGACGGAACACTGAAGCTTTCTTT	CAISESGRNTEAFF
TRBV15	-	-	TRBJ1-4	TGTGCCACCAGCAGAAACTGGGGGACGAATGAAAAACTGTTTTTT	CATSRNWGTNEKLFF
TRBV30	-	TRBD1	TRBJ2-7	TGTGCCTGGAGGGACAGGGGGCAACACGAGCAGTACTTC	CAWRDRGQHEQYF
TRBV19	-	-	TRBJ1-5	TGTGCCAGTAGTACGCTTCTCAGGGCCACTAATCAGCCCCAGCATTTT	CASSTLLRATNQPQHF
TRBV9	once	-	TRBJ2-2	TGTGCCAGCAGCGCCCGGACGGCAGCCACCGGGGAGCTGTTTTTT	CASSARTAATGELFF
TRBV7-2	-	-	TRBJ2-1	TGTGCCAGCAGCCTAAGGGGTAGCAAGCGCAATGAGCAGTTCTTC	CASSLRGSKRNEQFF
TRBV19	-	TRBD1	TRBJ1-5	TGTGCCAGTAACGATCTATTTACCACAGGGGGCAATCAGCCCCAGCATTTT	CASNDLFTTGGNQPQHF
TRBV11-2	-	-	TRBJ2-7	TGTGCCAGCAGCTTCACGTCCGGGCGGCAATACGAGCAGTACTTC	CASSFTSGRQYEQYF
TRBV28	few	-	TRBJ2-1	TGTGCCAGCAGTACCCCCAACACCTACAATGAGCAGTTCTTC	CASSTPNTYNEQFF
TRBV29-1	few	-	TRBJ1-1	TGCAGCGTTGGAGGTACTGAAGCTTTCTTT	CSVGGTEAFF
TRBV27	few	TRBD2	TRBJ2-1	TGTGCCAGCAGTTTATCGCTTTCGGGACTAGCGTACAATGAGCAGTTCTTC	CASSLSLSGLAYNEQFF
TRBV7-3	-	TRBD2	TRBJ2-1	TGTGCCAGCAGCCCCCCCGGACTAGCGGGCCTCAATGAGCAGTTCTTC	CASSPPGLAGLNEQFF
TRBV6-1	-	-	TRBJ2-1	TGTGCCAGCAGTGAGACTAGGACCTACAATGAGCAGTTCTTC	CASSETRTYNEQFF
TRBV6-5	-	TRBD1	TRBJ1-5	TGTGCCAGCAGTCCCCAGGACAGGGTGGGACAGCCCCAGCATTTT	CASSPQDRVGQPQHF
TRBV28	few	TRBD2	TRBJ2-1	TGTGCCAGCAGTGCTTTGAGAGCGCGACTAGCGGGAGCAAAGAATGAGCAGTTCTTC	CASSALRARLAGAKNEQFF
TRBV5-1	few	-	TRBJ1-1	TGCGCCAGCAGCTTGGGACAGCAGAACACTGAAGCTTTCTTT	CASSLGQQNTEAFF
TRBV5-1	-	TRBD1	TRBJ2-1	TGCGCCAGCAGCTTGGCTCAGGGGGCGCGTCGTGAGCAGTTCTTC	CASSLAQGARREQFF
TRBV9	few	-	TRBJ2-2	TGTGCCAGCAGCCCACCGAACACCGGGGAGCTGTTTTTT	CASSPPNTGELFF
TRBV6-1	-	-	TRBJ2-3	TGTGCCAGCAGTGATGTTCGACAGGCCTGGTGGGATACGCAGTATTTT	CASSDVRQAWWDTQYF
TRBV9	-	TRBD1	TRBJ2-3	TGTGCCAGCAGCCCCCGACAGGGTCATACGCAGTATTTT	CASSPRQGHTQYF
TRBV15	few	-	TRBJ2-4	TGTGCCACCAGCAGAGATCCGGCAGGCGGTGGAAACATTCAGTACTTC	CATSRDPAGGGNIQYF
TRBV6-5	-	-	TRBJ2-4	TGTGCCAGCAGCCCAGGGGGGGGTTTTCAGTACTTC	CASSPGGGFQYF
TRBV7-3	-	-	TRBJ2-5	TGTGCCAGCAGCGCCGCCGGGACCCAAGAGACCCAGTACTTC	CASSAAGTQETQYF
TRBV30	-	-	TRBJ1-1	TGTGCCTGGACCCCCCCCGGGTTCCCTCTATTGAACACTGAAGCTTTCTTT	CAWTPPGFPLLNTEAFF
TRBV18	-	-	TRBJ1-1	TGTGCCAGCTCACCTTCTGTGGACGGAGTCACTGAAGCTTTCTTT	CASSPSVDGVTEAFF
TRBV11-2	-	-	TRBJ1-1	TGTGCCAGCAGCTGGTTCCGACTGGAGGACACTGAAGCTTTCTTT	CASSWFRLEDTEAFF
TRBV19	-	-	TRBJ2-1	TGTGCCAGTAGTACCAATGAGCTGGGCGAGCAGTTCTTC	CASSTNELGEQFF
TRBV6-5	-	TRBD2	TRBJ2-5	TGTGCCAGCAAAACTAGCGCGGTCCAAGAGACCCAGTACTTC	CASKTSAVQETQYF
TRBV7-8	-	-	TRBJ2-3	TGTGCCAGCAGCTTAACGAACACAGATACGCAGTATTTT	CASSLTNTDTQYF
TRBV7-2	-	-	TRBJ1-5	TGTGCCAGCAGCTTAGCTTCGGGAAACCAGCCCCAGCATTTT	CASSLASGNQPQHF
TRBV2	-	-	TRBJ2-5	TGTGCCAGCGGAGTAAGATCGTCTGGAGAGACCCAGTACTTC	CASGVRSSGETQYF
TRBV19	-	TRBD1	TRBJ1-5	TGTGCCAGTAGTATAGGACAGGGCAAGCCCCAGCATTTT	CASSIGQGKPQHF
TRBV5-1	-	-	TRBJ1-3	TGCGCCAGCAGCGCGACGGAGTCTGGAAACACCATATATTTT	CASSATESGNTIYF
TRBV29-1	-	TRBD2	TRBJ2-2	TGCAGCGTCCAAGCGGGAGGTTTTGCCGGGGAGCTGTTTTTT	CSVQAGGFAGELFF
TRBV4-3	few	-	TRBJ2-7	TGCGCCAGCAGCCAAGGGACTGGATACGAGCAGTACTTC	CASSQGTGYEQYF